This TCR beta chain was documented in a study of T cell changes during pregnancy in multiple sclerosis. In germline, CDR1 is MRHNA, CDR2 SNTAGT. The CDR3 consists of 15 residues. Trimming stripped 4 bases from V and 0 bases from J, with 12 bases between. The data were produced by immunoSEQ multiplex PCR, yet TCRdb's version contains in-frame clones alone and is incomplete. Of 30,000 to 40,000 clones listed, 90% to 95% are singletons. This sequence originates from a female donor in good health, enrolled as a control in a pregnancy study. The sequencing here drew on CD4+ T cells from peripheral blood mononuclear cells, taken in the second trimester of pregnancy. This rearrangement joins TRBV6-4 to TRBJ1-2; D is ambiguous. The CDR3 bases are TGTGCCAGCAGTGCGGGAACCAGGTCTAACTATGGCTACACCTTC. Protein: CASSAGTRSNYGYTF.